The 15 T cell receptor beta chains in this list originate from one sample, sequenced in a study of spatial heterogeneity in lung cancer. Time point defined: sample taken at primary tumor resection. Whole RNA, isolated from tumor, nontumor lung or frozen PBMC, was sequenced without prior sorting. TCRdb independently ran MiXCR on the 5' RACE reads; one entry per CDR3 protein. The sample holds over 45,000 distinct CDR3 sequences, under 6% seen once. Sequences were derived from PBMCs, sampled at surgery. These receptors were collected from a male donor with early-stage non-small cell lung cancer.

This clonotype appeared many times. The chain has TRBV6-5 and TRBJ2-3; the match to TRBD1 covers 7 bases. The J segment lost 2 bases and the V segment lost 10 bases, leaving 3 bases of the junction unmatched. The germline CDR1 and CDR2 sequences are MNHEY and SVGAGI. The CDR3 has 12 residues. CDR3 nucleotides: TGTGCCACCAGGGGGTACACAGATACGCAGTATTTT. Translated, it gives CATRGYTDTQYF.

This clonotype was observed at least ten times. The chain is built from TRBV20-1 and TRBJ1-5, with D unclear. The ends were cut back, 3 bases at V and 4 bases at J, with 7 bases in the middle. The CDR3 is made up of 12 amino acids. Looked up from germline, CDR1 is DFQATT and CDR2 is SNEGSKA (reference sequence). The CDR3 DNA reads TGCAGTGCTAGTGAAGGGAATCAGCCCCAGCATTTT. Translation: CSASEGNQPQHF.

This clonotype occurred many times. The chain carries TRBV3-1 and TRBJ2-3, with TRBD2 as a possible D gene (6 bases). This CDR3 region has 14 residues. Trimming took off 6 bases at V and 1 base at J, with 11 bases between the two ends. Germline lookup yields CDR1 LGHDT and CDR2 YNNKEL (reference sequence). CDR3 bases: TGTGCCAGCAGAACCGGGACTGGCACAGATACGCAGTATTTT. Protein product: CASRTGTGTDTQYF.

In its sample, this clonotype was seen many times. V is TRBV20-1 and J is TRBJ2-5; 9 bases align to TRBD1. The length of the CDR3 is 13 residues. The germline gives CDR1 DFQATT, CDR2 SNEGSKA (reference sequence). The ends lost 6 bases at V and 6 bases at J; junction bases unmatched: 8. The CDR3 reads CSARDRVLKTQYF. CDR3 bases: TGCAGTGCCCGGGACAGGGTTTTAAAGACCCAGTACTTC.

V and J are TRBV11-1 and TRBJ2-1; 14 nucleotides align to TRBD2. Looked up from germline, CDR1 is SGHAT and CDR2 is FQDESV (reference sequence). The CDR3 extends over 21 amino acids. V gave up 4 bases and J gave up 7 bases; unmatched junction bases: 21. The CDR3 sequence is CASSSKGRGLAGEAVGNEQFF. CDR3 in DNA: TGTGCCAGCAGCTCAAAGGGACGGGGACTAGCGGGAGAAGCGGTGGGGAATGAGCAGTTCTTC.

This clonotype was recorded at least ten times. This chain uses TRBV12-3 or TRBV12-4 with TRBJ2-2, with a tentative D call TRBD2 (6 bases). This CDR3 has 15 residues. V lost 8 bases and J 2 bases, leaving 15 bases between the germline ends. CDR3: CASRHGGANTGELFF. Written as DNA, the CDR3 is TGTGCCAGCCGCCATGGAGGGGCTAACACCGGGGAGCTGTTTTTT.

This clonotype came up many times. The chain joins TRBV6-1 to TRBJ2-3; the D is unclear. V lost 2 bases to trimming and J lost 0 bases, with 6 bases between them. Germline V CDR1 and CDR2: MNHNS, SASEGT. The CDR3 totals 14 residues. CDR3 protein: CASSETASTDTQYF. The CDR3 nucleotides read TGTGCCAGCAGTGAAACGGCTAGCACAGATACGCAGTATTTT.

The table lists this clonotype with many counts. This sequence joins TRBV4-2 and TRBJ2-5; D perhaps matches TRBD1 (7 bases). The CDR3 totals 14 residues. Trimming shortened V by 4 bases and J by 4 bases, and 13 bases separated the two germline ends. The germline V gene has CDR1 LGHNA and CDR2 YNFKEQ. The CDR3 region is CASSPGGSGETQYF. CDR3 sequence (DNA): TGTGCCAGCAGCCCAGGGGGGTCGGGAGAGACCCAGTACTTC.

This clonotype was picked up many times. CDR3 coding DNA: TGCAGCGCCACGCTAACCCCCGGGACTAGCGGGTCGCGTCGCGGCTACGAGCAGTACTTC. It codes for CSATLTPGTSGSRRGYEQYF. V is TRBV29-1 and J is TRBJ2-7; 12 bases agree with TRBD2. This CDR3 has 20 amino acids. Germline lookup yields CDR1 SQVTM and CDR2 ANQGSEA. V trimming: 7 bases; J trimming: 3 bases; junction bases outside the gene matches: 25.

In its sample, this clonotype was seen many times. The gene calls are TRBV9 and TRBJ2-5, with 10 bases matching TRBD1. J gave up 3 bases and V 4 bases, and 6 bases lay outside the gene matches. The CDR3 has 15 amino acids. The germline CDR1 and CDR2 sequences are SGDLS and YYNGEE. The CDR3 spells CASSPWDRGEETQYF. The DNA for the CDR3 is TGTGCCAGCAGCCCCTGGGACAGGGGAGAAGAGACCCAGTACTTC.

This clonotype appeared many times. V and J are TRBV12-5 and TRBJ2-1; D tentatively reads TRBD1 or TRBD2 (5 bases each). The CDR3 has 14 amino acids. The germline CDR1 and CDR2 sequences are LGHNT and FRNRAP. V lost 6 bases, J lost 9 bases, and 18 bases lay in between. As DNA, the CDR3 is TGTGCTAGTGGAGGCCCGGGACCCCAGCCTGAGCAGTTCTTC. It encodes CASGGPGPQPEQFF.

This clonotype was recorded at least ten times. The rearrangement joins TRBV7-9 to TRBJ2-1, with TRBD2 matching 7 bases. The germline V gene has CDR1 SEHNR and CDR2 FQNEAQ (reference sequence). Unmatched junction bases numbered 3, after V lost 0 bases and J lost 7 bases. The CDR3 covers 14 residues. The CDR3 sequence: CASSLAGGVNEQFF. CDR3 DNA sequence: TGTGCCAGCAGCTTAGCGGGAGGGGTAAATGAGCAGTTCTTC. Drawing the rest from reference TRBV7-9 and TRBJ2-1, the complete variable domain is DTGVSQNPRHKITKRGQNVTFRCDPISEHNRLYWYRQTLGQGPEFLTYFQNEAQLEKSRLLSDRFSAERPKGSFSTLEIQRTEQGDSAMYLCASSLAGGVNEQFFGPGTRLTVL.

Ten or more counts support this clonotype. V usage is TRBV11-2 and J usage is TRBJ1-1; unclear D gene. In germline, CDR1 is SGHAT, CDR2 FQNNGV. V was clipped by 4 bases and J by 3 bases, with 3 bases between them. The CDR3 extends over 11 amino acids. The DNA for the CDR3 is TGTGCCAGCAGCTGGCACACTGAAGCTTTCTTT. This codes for CASSWHTEAFF.

This clonotype has ten or more counts. The V and J genes are TRBV7-8 and TRBJ2-5; D not certain. V lost 3 bases, J lost 3 bases, and 5 bases lay in between. CDR1 is SGHVS and CDR2 is FQNEAQ in the germline V gene. The length of the CDR3 is 12 residues. CDR3 amino acids: CASSFNEETQYF. DNA of the CDR3: TGTGCCAGCAGCTTTAATGAAGAGACCCAGTACTTC.

The chain combines TRBV20-1 with TRBJ2-1; 8 bases map to TRBD1. With 6 bases clipped from V and 3 bases from J, the junction kept 10 bases outside the gene matches. CDR1 and CDR2 from the germline V gene are DFQATT and SNEGSKA (reference sequence). The CDR3 is 15 amino acids. The CDR3 loop reads CSATRQGPDYNEQFF. The DNA of the CDR3 is TGCAGTGCAACCAGACAGGGGCCCGACTACAATGAGCAGTTCTTC.